This TCR beta chain comes out of a study of blood T cell repertoires in COVID-19 (dated by TCRdb to 2018 to 2020). The study in broad terms: Collaborator samples came from the United States, Italy and Spain and covered acute and convalescent phases of COVID-19. The repertoires were released in a freely available public database intended as a resource for research on the immune response to SARS-CoV-2. Sample metadata almost always included a de-identified subject ID, COVID-19 status, age in years and sex. Subjects who had been exposed to COVID-19, were actively infected with it, or had recovered from it provided the deeply sampled blood TCRbeta repertoires that made up the dataset. Samples were obtained from the ongoing ImmuneRACE study (first 160 participants) and from 950 to 1,500 subjects provided by 6 global collaborators. The prospective study material was composed of cDNA or gDNA derived from T cells, B-cell-depleted T cells, or PBMCs. Where available, HLA class I and class II types were obtained from metadata supplied by the sample provider rather than from assay-based typing.

Collaborating institutions collected whole blood in K2EDTA tubes following their own protocols. Collaborator samples were shipped for TCRbeta analysis as frozen whole blood, isolated PBMCs, or DNA extracted from either sample type. Overall study outcomes, separate from this receptor: The quantity of clinical and demographic metadata differed by source and by participant and was supplied without curation.

Based on the germline V gene (reference sequence), the CDR1 and CDR2 sequences are LGHDT and YNNKEL. The CDR3 contains 13 residues, cysteine and phenylalanine counted. Only the CDR3 DNA is retained, 39 bases long and in frame from the first base. Deletion took 4 bases off V and 4 bases off J, with a span of 10 bases between the germline ends. The immunoSEQ Assay, a bias-controlled multiplex PCR, was used to amplify TCRbeta CDR3 regions from genomic DNA. The authors' analysis ran thus. The number of nucleated cells in each sample was estimated from the amplification of reference gene primers within the assay. To quantify the absolute abundance of each unique TCRbeta CDR3 rearrangement, sequence reads were collapsed and filtered. For each sample, productive Simpson clonality was calculated as the square root of Simpson's diversity index over productive rearrangements. What TCRdb holds here is the immuneACCESS table cut down to in-frame rearrangements. Part of the clones is not present; checked against another copy, under half of the missing clones reflect an unresolved V gene, and the others are unexplained. The V and J calls and the clone size are those of that table, but D and trimming were determined from the DNA. Across this sample there are about 80,000 clones, with around 80% seen only once. Jointly, the top ten make up 35% to 40% of the sample.

This clone has only one observation. It has no known antigen specificity. No per-base quality is available; no much larger clone lies one base away. The chain is encoded by TRBV3-1 (or the pseudogene TRBV3-2) joined to TRBJ2-5; the D segment cannot be called with confidence. Sequenced sample: peripheral blood. The sequence was obtained from a man older than 75 with active or convalescent COVID-19. The sequenced DNA is TGTGCCAGCAGCCTCCGTGGCGGAGAGACCCAGTACTTC. Translated, it gives CASSLRGGETQYF.